This TCR beta chain originates from a study of T cells in Graves' hyperthyroidism and ophthalmopathy (dated by TCRdb to the late 2010s). Some background on the complete study: Peripheral blood samples were taken at initial diagnosis, before any treatment was given. After blood sampling, hyperthyroidism patients were treated with methimazole at a starting dose of 30 mg daily, and ophthalmopathy patients were treated with high-dose intravenous methylprednisolone. For training and testing, the 100 or so patients in the discovery cohort were randomly divided in a 7:3 ratio. A discovery cohort of approximately 97 patients, roughly 43 with Graves' ophthalmopathy and roughly 59 with stable Graves' hyperthyroidism, was used to find distinguishing TCR V-J signatures. The paper describes TCR Vbeta CDR3 sequencing of 130 to 150 peripheral blood samples, made up of roughly 45 ophthalmopathy patients, around 78 hyperthyroidism patients and 17 progressor patients. In addition, the study compared T-cell repertoires in thyroid tissue and in blood from over 5 Graves' hyperthyroidism patients. Prospective prediction of ophthalmopathy was tested in an independent validation cohort of 18 to 20 hyperthyroidism patients and some 17 patients who later progressed to ophthalmopathy. Study-wide findings and limitations: Blood samples also contained most of the expanded thyroid clonotypes (frequency above 0.001), which suggests that blood repertoires may reflect thyroid immune responses. No statistical method was used to set the sample size in advance, and investigators knew the group allocation. A model built on a 13 V-J signature distinguished ophthalmopathy from stable hyperthyroidism, reaching about 88% sensitivity and about 81% specificity in cross-validation and 80%/75% in testing. In validation, the model predicted progression to ophthalmopathy with 60% to 71% sensitivity and roughly 75% specificity, a median of about six months before onset.

Amplification of TCR beta CDR3 regions was carried out from RNA transcripts. For the first round of RT-PCR on the TCR CDR3, the HTBI primer set was used together with the Qiagen OneStep RT-PCR kit. Libraries were constructed in a second round of multiplex PCR, after which size selection and purification were carried out. Sequencing of the libraries was done on an Illumina HiSeq2000 using paired-end 100 bp reads. From the authors' description of their analysis: SOAPnuke was used to process the raw data, with reads discarded if the reads contained adapters or uncalled bases, had a mean Phred below 15, or lacked an exact constant-primer or identifier match. COPE v1.2.5 was used to merge the high-quality paired reads, and each unique nucleotide sequence was defined as a clonotype. MiTCR v1.1 was used to align the clonotypes against IMGT TRBV, TRBD and TRBJ reference segments. The analysis was restricted to V-J combinations with a frequency above 0.0001, which together covered 99% to 99.2% of the repertoires. The TCS score was defined as the ratio of F50 (clonal expansion) to E x V (chaos), calculated using BLOSUM62-based TCRdist between CDR3 peptides within each V-J. Welch's t-statistics and random forest reduced around 550 V-J features to roughly 13, which were used in a naive Bayes classifier (R e1071). TCRdb trimmed the raw reads at Q25, called clones with MiXCR and kept productive beta chains. Each CDR3 protein gets just one entry, which takes the most common genes and DNA from the rows behind it. The V and J calls follow TCRdb's processing rather than the paper's. In all, the sample holds approximately 560,000 distinct CDR3 sequences, and about a sixth of those were seen once. 6.5% to 8% of the sample is held by the ten biggest clonotypes.

This clonotype was counted between two and nine times. It lacks a known antigen. Base qualities were left out, and no much larger clone turns up one base away. Stable Graves' hyperthyroidism was defined as the absence of progression to ophthalmopathy over 18 months of follow-up. Hyperthyroidism patients were newly diagnosed, with disease duration under 2 months, and aged 18 to 65 years. Exclusion was applied to patients with uncontrolled infections, other autoimmune diseases, pregnancy or lactation. Diagnoses relied on clinical symptoms, serum thyroxine and TRAb, thyroid ultrasound and orbital computed tomography. Ficoll-Paque density gradient centrifugation was used to isolate PBMCs from about 9.4 ml of fresh peripheral blood. Total RNA was extracted with Trizol reagent, and quality was checked on an Agilent 2100 Bioanalyzer. Source material: blood. This TCR was sampled from a woman aged 25-40 years with Graves' hyperthyroidism.

The CDR3 reads CASSPVWTGESGELFF. The nucleotide sequence is given as TGCGCCAGCAGCCCGGTTTGGACAGGGGAATCCGGGGAGCTGTTTTTT. This sequence uses TRBV5-1 and TRBJ2-2; 9 middle bases align to TRBD1. CDR1 and CDR2 (SGHRS, YFSETQ) derive from the germline V gene. The CDR3, cysteine through phenylalanine, is 16 amino acids long. CDR3 DNA only is kept here, 48 bases in frame from base 1. Relative to germline, V is missing 4 bases and J is missing 6 bases, with 10 bases of the junction outside any gene match.